This T cell receptor beta chain was obtained from a study of T-cell memory formation after mild COVID-19. Across the study: There were largely donor-specific TCR clusters.

TCRdb independently ran MiXCR on the 5' RACE reads; one entry per CDR3 protein. Among under 400,000 distinct CDR3 sequences listed, around 21% were seen once. The CDR3 runs 17 residues. Germline CDR1 is LGHNA and CDR2 is YSLEER. Trimming stripped 1 base from V and 0 bases from J, with 13 bases between. With regard to this clonotype: Its antigen is not identified.

Notes on the study in general: The authors left the SARS-CoV-2 specificity of second-wave clones peaking on day 37 unconfirmed. Those CD4+ clones that contracted were mainly in CM and EM (CD8+ ones in EMRA). The appearance of some responding clones in pre-infection memory suggested that cross-reactive memory joined.

The chain is built from TRBV4-3 and TRBJ2-1, with D perhaps matching TRBD2 (6 bases). Source material: PBMCs or a T cell subset sorted from them (not recorded which). The clonotype was recovered from an adult woman who had mild COVID-19 (a few samples of this study predate the infection). Cell type and time point are not known. CDR3 coding DNA: TGCGCCAGCAGCCAAGTGGGCGGGGCGAGCTCCTACAATGAGCAGTTCTTC. Translating gives CASSQVGGASSYNEQFF.